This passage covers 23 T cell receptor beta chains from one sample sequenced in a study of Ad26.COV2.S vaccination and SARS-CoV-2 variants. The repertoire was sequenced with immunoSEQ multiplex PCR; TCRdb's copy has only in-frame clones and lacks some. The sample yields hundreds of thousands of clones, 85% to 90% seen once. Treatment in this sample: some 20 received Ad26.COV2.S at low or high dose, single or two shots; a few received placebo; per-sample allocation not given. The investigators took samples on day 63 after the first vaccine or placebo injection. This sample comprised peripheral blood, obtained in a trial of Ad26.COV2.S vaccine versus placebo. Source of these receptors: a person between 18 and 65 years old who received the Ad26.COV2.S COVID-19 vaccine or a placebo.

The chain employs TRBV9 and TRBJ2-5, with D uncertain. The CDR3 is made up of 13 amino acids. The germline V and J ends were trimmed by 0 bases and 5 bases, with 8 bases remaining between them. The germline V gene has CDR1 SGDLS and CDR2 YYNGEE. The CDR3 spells CASSVASWETQYF. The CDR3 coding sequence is TGTGCCAGCAGCGTAGCAAGTTGGGAGACCCAGTACTTC.

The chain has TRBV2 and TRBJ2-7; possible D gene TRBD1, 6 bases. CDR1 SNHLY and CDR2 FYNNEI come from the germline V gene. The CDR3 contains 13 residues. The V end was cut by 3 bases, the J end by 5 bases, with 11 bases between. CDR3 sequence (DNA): TGTGCCAGCAGTGATACAGGGCCCAACGAGCAGTACTTC. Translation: CASSDTGPNEQYF.

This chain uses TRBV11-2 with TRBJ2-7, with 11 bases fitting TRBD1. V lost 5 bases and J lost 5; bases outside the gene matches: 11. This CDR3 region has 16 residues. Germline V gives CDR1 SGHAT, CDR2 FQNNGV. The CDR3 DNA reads TGTGCCAGCAGCCGTCCGGGACAGGGGGTGATCAACGAGCAGTACTTC. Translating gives CASSRPGQGVINEQYF. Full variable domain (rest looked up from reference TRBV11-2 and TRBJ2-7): EAGVAQSPRYKIIEKRQSVAFWCNPISGHATLYWYQQILGQGPKLLIQFQNNGVVDDSQLPKDRFSAERLKGVDSTLKIQPAKLEDSAVYLCASSRPGQGVINEQYFGPGTRLTVT.

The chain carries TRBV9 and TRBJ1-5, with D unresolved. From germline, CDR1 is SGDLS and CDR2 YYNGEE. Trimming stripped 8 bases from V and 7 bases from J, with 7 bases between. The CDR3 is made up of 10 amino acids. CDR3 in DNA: TGTGCCAGGGACGAGCAGCCCCAGCATTTT. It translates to CARDEQPQHF.

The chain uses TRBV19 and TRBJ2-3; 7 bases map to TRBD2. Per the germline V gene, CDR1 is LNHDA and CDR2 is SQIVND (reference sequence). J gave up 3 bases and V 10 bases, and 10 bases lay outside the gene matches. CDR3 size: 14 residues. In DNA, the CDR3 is TGTGCCATCGGACGGGGGGATCTAACAGATACGCAGTATTTT. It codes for CAIGRGDLTDTQYF.

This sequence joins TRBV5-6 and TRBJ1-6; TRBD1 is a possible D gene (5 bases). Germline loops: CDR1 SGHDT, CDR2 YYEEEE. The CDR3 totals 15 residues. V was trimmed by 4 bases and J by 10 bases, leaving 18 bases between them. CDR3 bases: TGTGCCAGCAGCCACCGCGAGCAGGGTCGATCACCCCTCCACTTT. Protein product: CASSHREQGRSPLHF.

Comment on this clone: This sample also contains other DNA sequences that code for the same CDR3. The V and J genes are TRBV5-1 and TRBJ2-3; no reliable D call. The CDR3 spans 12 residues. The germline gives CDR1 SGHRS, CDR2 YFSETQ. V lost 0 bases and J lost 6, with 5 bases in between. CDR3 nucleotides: TGCGCCAGCAGCTTGGAGACCGATACGCAGTATTTT. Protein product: CASSLETDTQYF.

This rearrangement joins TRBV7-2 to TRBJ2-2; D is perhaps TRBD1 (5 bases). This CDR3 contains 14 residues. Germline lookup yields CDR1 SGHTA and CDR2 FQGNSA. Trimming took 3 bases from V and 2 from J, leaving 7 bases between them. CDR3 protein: CASSLQGNTGELFF. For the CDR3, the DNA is TGTGCCAGCAGCTTGCAGGGTAACACCGGGGAGCTGTTTTTT.

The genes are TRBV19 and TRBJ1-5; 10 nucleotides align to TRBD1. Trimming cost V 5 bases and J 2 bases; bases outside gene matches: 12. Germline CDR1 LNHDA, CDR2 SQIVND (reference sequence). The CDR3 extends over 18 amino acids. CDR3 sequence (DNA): TGTGCCAGTAGTTCCCCTCCCTCGGGACAGGGGCGCAATCAGCCCCAGCATTTT. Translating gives CASSSPPSGQGRNQPQHF. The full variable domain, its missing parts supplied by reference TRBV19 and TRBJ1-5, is DGGITQSPKYLFRKEGQNVTLSCEQNLNHDAMYWYRQDPGQGLRLIYYSQIVNDFQKGDIAEGYSVSREKKESFPLTVTSAQKNPTAFYLCASSSPPSGQGRNQPQHFGDGTRLSIL.

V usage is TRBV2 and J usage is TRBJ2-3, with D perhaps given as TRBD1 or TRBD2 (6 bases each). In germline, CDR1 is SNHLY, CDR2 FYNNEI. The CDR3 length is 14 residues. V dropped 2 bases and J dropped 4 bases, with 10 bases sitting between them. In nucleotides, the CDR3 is TGTGCCAGCAGTGAACCGGGGGCCGCAGATACGCAGTATTTT. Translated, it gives CASSEPGAADTQYF. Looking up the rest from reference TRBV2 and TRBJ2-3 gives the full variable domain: EPEVTQTPSHQVTQMGQEVILRCVPISNHLYFYWYRQILGQKVEFLVSFYNNEISEKSEIFDDQFSVERPDGSNFTLKIRSTKLEDSAMYFCASSEPGAADTQYFGPGTRLTVL.

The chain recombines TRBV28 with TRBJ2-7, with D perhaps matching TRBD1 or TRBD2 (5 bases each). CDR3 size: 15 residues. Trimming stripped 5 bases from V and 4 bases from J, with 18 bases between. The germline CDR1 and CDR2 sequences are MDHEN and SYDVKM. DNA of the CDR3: TGTGCCAGCAGTCCGAGGGGCCACCCACAGTACGAGCAGTACTTC. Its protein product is CASSPRGHPQYEQYF.

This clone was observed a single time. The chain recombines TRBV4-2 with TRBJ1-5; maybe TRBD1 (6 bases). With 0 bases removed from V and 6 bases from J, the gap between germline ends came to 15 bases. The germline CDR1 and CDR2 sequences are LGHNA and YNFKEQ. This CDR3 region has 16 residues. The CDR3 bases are TGTGCCAGCAGCCAAGATAGGGGGGGGGCTGGTCAGCCCCAGCATTTT. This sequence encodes CASSQDRGGAGQPQHF.

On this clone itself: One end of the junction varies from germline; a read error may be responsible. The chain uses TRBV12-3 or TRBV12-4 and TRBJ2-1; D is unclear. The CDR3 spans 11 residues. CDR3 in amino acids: CASCFHNEQFF. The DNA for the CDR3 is TGTGCCAGCTGTTTTCACAATGAGCAGTTCTTC.

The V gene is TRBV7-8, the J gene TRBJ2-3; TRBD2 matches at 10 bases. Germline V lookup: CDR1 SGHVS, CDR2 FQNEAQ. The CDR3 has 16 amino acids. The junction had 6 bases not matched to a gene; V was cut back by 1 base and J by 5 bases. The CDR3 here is CASSLEAGGQGDTQYF. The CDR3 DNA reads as TGTGCCAGCAGCTTAGAAGCGGGGGGGCAAGGAGATACGCAGTATTTT.

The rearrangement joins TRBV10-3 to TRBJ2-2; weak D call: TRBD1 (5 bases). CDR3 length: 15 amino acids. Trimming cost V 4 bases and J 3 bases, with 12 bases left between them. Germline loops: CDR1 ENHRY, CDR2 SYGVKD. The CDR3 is CAISGPPRDTGELFF. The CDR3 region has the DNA TGTGCCATCAGTGGGCCCCCCAGGGACACCGGGGAGCTGTTTTTT.

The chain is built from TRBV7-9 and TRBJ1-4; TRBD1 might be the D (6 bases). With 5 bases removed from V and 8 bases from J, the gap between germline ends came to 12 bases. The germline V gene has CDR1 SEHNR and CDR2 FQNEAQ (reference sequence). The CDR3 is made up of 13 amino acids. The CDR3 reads CASSRQESEKLFF. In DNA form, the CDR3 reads TGTGCCAGCAGCCGACAGGAAAGCGAAAAACTGTTTTTT.

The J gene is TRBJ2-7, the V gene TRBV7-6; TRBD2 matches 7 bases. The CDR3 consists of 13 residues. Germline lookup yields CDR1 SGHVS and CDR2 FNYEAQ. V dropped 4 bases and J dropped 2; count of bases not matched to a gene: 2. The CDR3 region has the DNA TGTGCCAGCAGCTCCGGGACTACCTACGAGCAGTACTTC. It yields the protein CASSSGTTYEQYF.

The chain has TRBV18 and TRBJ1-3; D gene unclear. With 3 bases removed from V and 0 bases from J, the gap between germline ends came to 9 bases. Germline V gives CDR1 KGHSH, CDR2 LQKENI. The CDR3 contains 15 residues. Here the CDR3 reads CASSPAYSSGNTIYF. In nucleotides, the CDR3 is TGTGCCAGCTCACCGGCTTATTCCTCTGGAAACACCATATATTTT.

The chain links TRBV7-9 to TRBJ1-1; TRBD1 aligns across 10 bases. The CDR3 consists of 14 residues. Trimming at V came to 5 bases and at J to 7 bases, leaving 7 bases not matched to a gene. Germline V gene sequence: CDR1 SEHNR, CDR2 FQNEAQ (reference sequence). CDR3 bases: TGTGCCAGCAGCCAAGAGGGACAGGGGTTTGAAGCTTTCTTT. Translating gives CASSQEGQGFEAFF.

This CDR3 is CASSHGFGGTEAFF. CDR3 in DNA: TGTGCCAGCAGCCACGGTTTCGGCGGCACTGAAGCTTTCTTT. The genes are TRBV4-2 and TRBJ1-1; D uncertain. The germline V gene has CDR1 LGHNA and CDR2 YNFKEQ. This CDR3 has 14 residues. Trimming shortened V by 3 bases and J by 4 bases, and 12 bases separated the two germline ends.

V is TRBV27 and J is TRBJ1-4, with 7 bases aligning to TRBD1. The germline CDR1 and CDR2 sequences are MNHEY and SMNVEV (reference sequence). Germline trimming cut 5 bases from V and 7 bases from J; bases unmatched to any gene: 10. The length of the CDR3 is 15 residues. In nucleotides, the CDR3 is TGTGCCAGCAGTCCCCTCGCAGGGGGTATTGAAAAACTGTTTTTT. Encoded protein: CASSPLAGGIEKLFF.

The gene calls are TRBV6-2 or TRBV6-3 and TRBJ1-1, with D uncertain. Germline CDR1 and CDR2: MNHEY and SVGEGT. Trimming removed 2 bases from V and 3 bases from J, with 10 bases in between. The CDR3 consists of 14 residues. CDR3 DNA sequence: TGTGCCAGCAGTTACGTGGGGAGGGACACTGAAGCTTTCTTT. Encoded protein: CASSYVGRDTEAFF.

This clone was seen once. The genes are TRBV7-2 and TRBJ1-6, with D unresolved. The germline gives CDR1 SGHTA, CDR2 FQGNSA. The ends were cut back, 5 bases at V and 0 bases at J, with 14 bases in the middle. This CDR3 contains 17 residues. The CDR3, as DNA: TGTGCCAGCAGCCCGAACCTAGGGAGCTCCTATAATTCACCCCTCCACTTT. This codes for CASSPNLGSSYNSPLHF.